This entry features one T cell receptor (beta chain) sequence. Its antigen is not known. The sample belongs to a study of cytomegalovirus exposure and HLA in healthy donors. Whole-study context: A subsequent analysis reported that the roughly 130 validation repertoires were produced on the same platform that had also been used for the 500 to 700 first-cohort repertoires. Regarding the study as a whole: Testing in vitro showed a few CMV-associated chains specific for CMV antigens. Within the 100 to 150 validation repertoires, first-cohort TCR clusters tended to co-occur, according to a later analysis.

TCRdb keeps only in-frame clones here, not all; method: immunoSEQ multiplex PCR. The sample lists hundreds of thousands of clones, around 90% occurring once. CDR3 size: 14 residues. J was trimmed by 3 bases and V by 6 bases; bases with no gene match: 6. Germline V gene lookup returns CDR1 MGHRA and CDR2 YSYEKL. Sequenced material: PBMCs. This receptor was identified in a woman aged 18-29 years in good health and CMV-seropositive. This chain joins TRBV4-1 and TRBJ1-1; 8 bases align to TRBD1. The CDR3 is CASRVQGEDTEAFF. Here the CDR3 DNA reads TGCGCCAGCAGAGTACAGGGGGAGGACACTGAAGCTTTCTTT.